This T cell receptor (beta chain) was identified during a study of neurological immune-mediated disorders. Germline V gene data show CDR1 as MGHDK and CDR2 as SYGVNS. V was trimmed by 2 bases and J by 6 bases, leaving 20 bases between them. The CDR3 is 16 amino acids. From 15-18 subjects, over 190 million TCR-beta sequences were obtained in each sequencing run. TCRdb analysed the 5' RACE reads with MiXCR anew, one entry per CDR3 protein. The sample contains under 80,000 distinct CDR3 sequences, around 5.2% of which appear only once. This clonotype was recorded at least ten times. The TCR sequence derives from a woman in her 30s with multiple sclerosis. The chain has TRBV25-1 and TRBJ2-7; a weak D match, TRBD2 (7 bases). Sequencing was carried out using PBMCs. CDR3 sequence reads: CASSERWGGRTGEQYF. CDR3 coding DNA: TGTGCCAGCAGTGAAAGGTGGGGGGGCAGGACGGGCGAGCAGTACTTC.